The 11 T cell receptor beta chains below all came from one sample that was sequenced in a study of T cells in Graves' hyperthyroidism and ophthalmopathy. Amplified TCR beta CDR3 regions came from RNA transcripts. Primed by the HTBI set, a first-round RT-PCR was run on the TCR CDR3. TCRdb re-called the multiplex PCR reads through MiXCR, storing one row per CDR3 protein. Counted here are around 340,000 distinct CDR3 sequences, around a sixth occurring once; the ten biggest clones make up approximately 35%. Sequencing input: blood. Source of these receptors: a man aged 25-45 years with Graves' hyperthyroidism.

This clonotype was seen a handful of times. The rearrangement links TRBV12-5 to TRBJ2-7; D uncertain. CDR1 is LGHNT and CDR2 is FRNRAP in the germline V gene. This CDR3 spans 13 amino acids. V shed 6 bases and J shed 2 bases, with 11 bases lying between them. CDR3 amino acids: CASGRLYPYEQYF. The DNA of the CDR3 is TGTGCTAGTGGGCGACTGTACCCCTACGAGCAGTACTTC.

At least ten counts were recorded for this clonotype. The chain couples TRBV20-1 to TRBJ1-1; D uncertain. Trimming removed 0 bases at V and 3 bases at J, with 8 bases between. Germline-derived CDR1 and CDR2 are DFQATT and SNEGSKA (reference sequence). CDR3 size: 13 residues. The CDR3 protein is CSAREMYDTEAFF. The CDR3 coding sequence is TGCAGTGCTAGAGAAATGTACGACACTGAAGCTTTCTTT.

This clonotype has just a few counts. V is TRBV12-5 and J is TRBJ2-1; D might be TRBD2 (8 bases). Trimming stripped 0 bases from V and 15 bases from J, with 21 bases between. This CDR3 has 15 residues. Per the germline V gene, CDR1 is LGHNT and CDR2 is FRNRAP. CDR3 sequence (DNA): TGTGCTAGTGGTTTGGTAAGAACCGGGACTAGGGGGCCGTTCTTC. It is translated as CASGLVRTGTRGPFF.

The chain recombines TRBV19 with TRBJ2-2, with unresolved D. The germline V and J ends were trimmed by 6 bases and 5 bases, with 10 bases remaining between them. This CDR3 spans 13 amino acids. CDR1 LNHDA and CDR2 SQIVND come from the germline V gene (reference sequence). Here the CDR3 DNA reads TGTGCCAGTAGCATGGGCGTGACCGGGGAGCTGTTTTTT. As protein: CASSMGVTGELFF. Full variable domain (remainder filled in from reference TRBV19 and TRBJ2-2): DGGITQSPKYLFRKEGQNVTLSCEQNLNHDAMYWYRQDPGQGLRLIYYSQIVNDFQKGDIAEGYSVSREKKESFPLTVTSAQKNPTAFYLCASSMGVTGELFFGEGSRLTVL.

The CDR3 coding sequence is TGTGCCAGCAGTGAAGCGCGGGGACGGACTCTGTTTTTT. Translated, it gives CASSEARGRTLFF. The rearrangement links TRBV6-1 to TRBJ1-4; D possibly corresponds to TRBD1 (5 bases). The CDR3 spans 13 residues. Germline CDR1 reads MNHNS; CDR2 reads SASEGT. Trimming left V 0 bases short and J 14 bases short, with 13 bases between.

The sample holds a few counts of this clonotype. The chain carries TRBV5-1 and TRBJ2-6, with D perhaps assigned TRBD1 or TRBD2 (5 bases each). Trimming shortened V by 3 bases and J by 1 base, and 8 bases separated the two germline ends. This CDR3 region has 15 residues. Germline V gene data show CDR1 as SGHRS and CDR2 as YFSETQ. CDR3 sequence (DNA): TGCGCCAGCAGCTGGGACCCGTCTGGGGCCAACGTCCTGACTTTC. Residues: CASSWDPSGANVLTF.

This clonotype was seen many times. This chain joins TRBV20-1 and TRBJ2-1, with D unresolved. This CDR3 comprises 14 residues. Germline V lookup: CDR1 DFQATT, CDR2 SNEGSKA (reference sequence). The germline V and J ends were trimmed by 3 bases and 2 bases, with 11 bases remaining between them. CDR3 residues: CSASLAAAYNEQFF. The DNA for the CDR3 is TGCAGTGCTAGTCTGGCGGCCGCCTACAATGAGCAGTTCTTC.

This clonotype has only a few counts. CDR3 loop: CASSEGTGGSTEAFF. The CDR3 nucleotides are TGTGCCAGCAGTGAAGGGACAGGGGGCAGCACTGAAGCTTTCTTT. The J gene is TRBJ1-1, the V gene TRBV25-1, with TRBD1 matching 12 bases. From germline, CDR1 is MGHDK and CDR2 SYGVNS. J gave up 4 bases and V 2 bases, and 2 bases lay outside the gene matches. The CDR3 contains 15 residues.

This clonotype was seen repeatedly, ten times or more. This chain uses TRBV18 with TRBJ2-3; TRBD2 might be the D (5 bases). Germline values: CDR1 KGHSH, CDR2 LQKENI. The CDR3 has 14 residues. V was pared by 0 bases and J by 6 bases, with 10 bases between. The CDR3 loop is CASSPPSGRDTQYF. As DNA, the CDR3 is TGTGCCAGCTCACCACCCAGCGGAAGGGATACGCAGTATTTT.

This clonotype was seen at least ten times. This chain links TRBV28 with TRBJ1-1; D ambiguous. Germline CDR1 and CDR2: MDHEN and SYDVKM. The CDR3 runs 13 residues. V was trimmed by 3 bases and J by 1 base, leaving 6 bases between them. The CDR3 sequence: CASSFAENTEAFF. The CDR3 DNA reads TGTGCCAGCAGTTTTGCAGAGAACACTGAAGCTTTCTTT.

This clonotype was counted ten times or more. The rearrangement joins TRBV5-1 to TRBJ2-3; 16 nucleotides agree with TRBD2. V lost 3 bases to trimming and J lost 4 bases; unmatched junction nucleotides: 2. The germline CDR1 and CDR2 sequences are SGHRS and YFSETQ. This CDR3 has 16 amino acids. The DNA of the CDR3 is TGCGCCAGCAGCTCCGGGACTAGCGGGAGGGCAGATACGCAGTATTTT. This encodes CASSSGTSGRADTQYF. Drawing the rest from reference TRBV5-1 and TRBJ2-3, the complete variable domain is KAGVTQTPRYLIKTRGQQVTLSCSPISGHRSVSWYQQTPGQGLQFLFEYFSETQRNKGNFPGRFSGRQFSNSRSEMNVSTLELGDSALYLCASSSGTSGRADTQYFGPGTRLTVL.